This T cell receptor (beta chain) originates from a study of blood T cell repertoires in COVID-19. V was pared by 0 bases and J by 2 bases, with 13 bases between. Germline V gene sequence: CDR1 MNHEY, CDR2 SVGEGT. The CDR3 is 16 amino acids. Sequencing used immunoSEQ multiplex PCR; TCRdb keeps in-frame clones, though not all of them. The sample shows about 320,000 clones, nearly 90% of them seen only once. Participant age was about 18 to 89 years, and participants resided in fewer than 30 US areas. This TCR derives from a woman aged 30 to 39 who had recovered from COVID-19. Sequencing input: PBMCs or T cells enriched from blood (not recorded which). The chain has TRBV6-2 or TRBV6-3 and TRBJ1-1, with a tentative D call TRBD1 (5 bases). CDR3 in amino acids: CASSYSFQGGNTEAFF. The CDR3 DNA follows: TGTGCCAGCAGTTACTCCTTTCAGGGCGGTAACACTGAAGCTTTCTTT.